These 12 T cell receptor beta chains came from one sample sequenced in a study of cytomegalovirus exposure and HLA in healthy donors. The PCR made use of 60 Vbeta and 13 Jbeta primers. Data came from immunoSEQ multiplex PCR; TCRdb stores just in-frame clones and leaves some out. The table has 150,000 to 200,000 clones, under 85% seen once. The source material was PBMCs. The receptors were gathered from a man aged 18 to 35 in good health and CMV-seronegative.

The CDR3 here is CASSRGGRAPYEQYF. Written as DNA, the CDR3 is TGTGCCAGCAGCCGGGGTGGGCGGGCGCCCTACGAGCAGTACTTC. The chain joins TRBV28 to TRBJ2-7; D might be TRBD2 (5 bases). Germline V gene lookup returns CDR1 MDHEN and CDR2 SYDVKM. This CDR3 is built from 15 residues. The V gene lost 6 bases and the J gene lost 2 bases, with 17 bases spanning the gap. The complete variable domain, with remaining parts taken from reference TRBV28 and TRBJ2-7, reads DVKVTQSSRYLVKRTGEKVFLECVQDMDHENMFWYRQDPGLGLRLIYFSYDVKMKEKGDIPEGYSVSREKKERFSLILESASTNQTSMYLCASSRGGRAPYEQYFGPGTRLTVT.

The CDR3 DNA reads TGTGCCAGCAGCAACTCCTACGAGCAGTACTTC. As protein: CASSNSYEQYF. V gene TRBV28 combines with J gene TRBJ2-7; no clear D. Germline CDR1 and CDR2: MDHEN and SYDVKM. The CDR3 runs 11 residues. V shed 6 bases and J shed 0 bases, with 3 bases lying between them.

The V call is TRBV2, the J call TRBJ1-5; D remains unclear. In germline, CDR1 is SNHLY, CDR2 FYNNEI. The CDR3 runs 14 residues. V was pared by 4 bases and J by 13 bases, with 20 bases between. In nucleotides, the CDR3 is TGTGCCAGCAGTGTTAGAGAGTTAGGTTCGGAGCAGCATTTT. This codes for CASSVRELGSEQHF.

This clone came up a few times. This chain joins TRBV6-1 and TRBJ1-3, with 9 bases aligning to TRBD1. V was clipped by 6 bases and J by 3 bases; unmatched bases: 6. The length of the CDR3 is 15 residues. Germline V gene sequence: CDR1 MNHNS, CDR2 SASEGT. CDR3 sequence: CASSGDRDVGNTIYF. For the CDR3, the DNA is TGTGCCAGCAGCGGGGACAGGGACGTTGGAAACACCATATATTTT.

This clone was recorded only once. This sequence joins TRBV28 and TRBJ2-7; no reliable D call. CDR1 and CDR2 (germline): MDHEN, SYDVKM. This CDR3 region has 12 residues. V lost 11 bases and J lost 0, with 11 bases in between. The CDR3 DNA sequence: TGTGCCCTCGCGAGTAGCTCCTACGAGCAGTACTTC. Translated: CALASSSYEQYF. The whole variable domain, remainder taken from reference TRBV28 and TRBJ2-7, is DVKVTQSSRYLVKRTGEKVFLECVQDMDHENMFWYRQDPGLGLRLIYFSYDVKMKEKGDIPEGYSVSREKKERFSLILESASTNQTSMYLCALASSSYEQYFGPGTRLTVT.

This sequence joins TRBV5-6 and TRBJ1-4, with D possibly matching TRBD1 (6 bases). The CDR3 contains 17 residues. Trimming stripped 4 bases from V and 7 bases from J, with 23 bases between. CDR1 SGHDT and CDR2 YYEEEE come from the germline V gene. The CDR3 DNA follows: TGTGCCAGCAGCGAAACAGGGAAACAATCCGGTTCTGAAAAACTGTTTTTT. This sequence encodes CASSETGKQSGSEKLFF. Combining the CDR3 with reference TRBV5-6 and TRBJ1-4 gives the whole variable domain DAGVTQSPTHLIKTRGQQVTLRCSPKSGHDTVSWYQQALGQGPQFIFQYYEEEERQRGNFPDRFSGHQFPNYSSELNVNALLLGDSALYLCASSETGKQSGSEKLFFGSGTQLSVL.

This clone was found once. The chain uses TRBV29-1 and TRBJ2-1; D may be TRBD2 (5 bases). V was trimmed by 7 bases and J by 8 bases, leaving 15 bases between them. CDR3 length: 12 amino acids. CDR1 and CDR2 (germline): SQVTM, ANQGSEA. For the CDR3, the DNA is TGCAGCGCCCGTCGGGGATGGGATGAGCAGTTCTTC. Residues: CSARRGWDEQFF.

The chain has TRBV6-1 and TRBJ2-1, with 7 bases aligning to TRBD2. Germline V gene data show CDR1 as MNHNS and CDR2 as SASEGT. The CDR3 loop spans 13 amino acids. V gave up 4 bases and J gave up 8 bases; unmatched junction bases: 5. The CDR3: CASSGPSGHEQFF. DNA for the CDR3: TGTGCCAGCAGTGGACCTAGCGGCCATGAGCAGTTCTTC.

The gene calls are TRBV4-1 and TRBJ1-1; D is perhaps TRBD1 (6 bases). The CDR3 contains 15 residues. Germline loops: CDR1 MGHRA, CDR2 YSYEKL. Between the trimmed V and J ends, which lost 5 bases and 4 bases, there was a span of 17 bases. CDR3 nucleotides: TGCGCCAGCAGCTTCATCGACAGGATTAGCACTGAAGCTTTCTTT. Translation gives CASSFIDRISTEAFF.

The gene calls are TRBV6-6 and TRBJ2-1; no definite D call. The CDR3 is 12 residues long. Trimming pared 2 bases from V and 7 bases from J, leaving 6 bases between. Germline V lookup: CDR1 MNHNY, CDR2 SVGAGI (reference sequence). The DNA of the CDR3 is TGTGCCAGCAGTTACCCCAGGAATGAGCAGTTCTTC. It specifies CASSYPRNEQFF.

Only one count was recorded for this clone. V gene TRBV5-4 combines with J gene TRBJ1-2; D is unclear. Germline assignment: CDR1 SGHNT and CDR2 YYREEE (reference sequence). The CDR3 length is 17 residues. Deletions cut 4 bases from V and 8 bases from J, with 27 bases between. Here the CDR3 DNA reads TGTGCCAGCAGCCCCGTTGCCGTTGGGCAGGATCAGGAAGGCTACACCTTC. Protein sequence: CASSPVAVGQDQEGYTF.

This clone was counted only a few times. The chain uses TRBV4-1 and TRBJ1-6; 9 positions agree with TRBD1. Trimming removed 3 bases from V and 10 bases from J; junction bases left unmatched: 7. The CDR3 totals 15 residues. From germline, CDR1 is MGHRA and CDR2 YSYEKL. The CDR3 loop is CASSQGTGSGSPLHF. The CDR3 DNA sequence: TGCGCCAGCAGCCAGGGGACAGGGTCAGGATCACCCCTCCACTTT.